The subject of this entry is one T cell receptor beta chain. The protocol was immunoSEQ multiplex PCR, while the TCRdb copy is restricted to in-frame clones and leaves out a portion. The sample gives fewer than 85,000 clones, less than 95% of which show up once; roughly 0.23% is in the top ten. This record belongs to a study of technical replicates of blood from a handful of donors. J gave up 8 bases and V 6 bases, and 19 bases lay outside the gene matches. The CDR3 length is 18 residues. Germline CDR1 reads MNHEY; CDR2 reads SMNVEV (reference sequence). The sequenced sample was T cells isolated from PBMCs. The chain employs TRBV27 and TRBJ2-1, with 10 bases identical to TRBD2. The sequence came from a human donor in good health. Here the CDR3 DNA reads TGTGCCAGCAGGACCCTAGGAGTAGCGGGAGGTCCCAAGGATGAGCAGTTCTTC. Amino acids: CASRTLGVAGGPKDEQFF.